These 18 T cell receptor beta chains were sequenced from one sample in a study of blood T cell repertoires in COVID-19. TCRdb's table, derived via immunoSEQ multiplex PCR, lists solely in-frame clones and lacks some. The data hold about 74,000 clones, with around 88% observed a single time. The sample comprised peripheral blood. The receptors stem from a woman aged 80 or older with acute or convalescent COVID-19.

This chain uses TRBV2 with TRBJ1-1; TRBD1 is a possible D gene (6 bases). V lost 5 bases to trimming and J lost 1 base, with 8 bases between them. The CDR3 runs to 13 residues. Germline-derived CDR1 and CDR2 are SNHLY and FYNNEI. The CDR3 DNA follows: TGTGCCAGCAGTTTACAGGGGAACACTGAAGCTTTCTTT. As protein: CASSLQGNTEAFF.

The V gene is TRBV6-4, the J gene TRBJ2-1; 7 bases are a match to TRBD2. Trimming removed 6 bases from V and 0 bases from J; junction bases left unmatched: 5. Germline CDR1 is MRHNA and CDR2 is SNTAGT. This CDR3 is built from 15 residues. The CDR3 nucleotides are TGTGCCAGCAGCTTAGAGCGGGGCTCCTACAATGAGCAGTTCTTC. Translated: CASSLERGSYNEQFF.

V gene TRBV25-1 combines with J gene TRBJ1-6, with D possibly matching TRBD1 (6 bases). Germline assignment: CDR1 MGHDK and CDR2 SYGVNS. The CDR3 sequence is 14 residues long. The V end was cut by 10 bases, the J end by 8 bases, with 18 bases between. In nucleotides, the CDR3 is TGTGCCACCTCCCCGGCCAGGGGTTATTCACCCCTCCACTTT. Its translation is CATSPARGYSPLHF.

V gene TRBV27 combines with J gene TRBJ1-4, with 8 bases matching TRBD1. Germline trimming cut 3 bases from V and 6 bases from J; bases unmatched to any gene: 9. CDR1 and CDR2 (germline): MNHEY, SMNVEV (reference sequence). There are 16 residues in the CDR3. The CDR3 region has the DNA TGTGCCAGCAGTTTCCAGGGGGCGGGCCTGGATGAAAAACTGTTTTTT. It specifies CASSFQGAGLDEKLFF.

The rearrangement uses TRBV24-1 and TRBJ2-7; 7 bases match TRBD1. Per the germline V gene, CDR1 is KGHDR and CDR2 is SFDVKD. This CDR3 is built from 18 residues. Trimming cost V 4 bases and J 4 bases; bases outside gene matches: 18. The CDR3 DNA reads as TGTGCCACCAGTGACGCCCACCCCCGGGACAGAGAAACGTACGAGCAGTACTTC. This encodes CATSDAHPRDRETYEQYF.

The rearrangement joins TRBV6-5 to TRBJ1-6; D is possibly TRBD1 (5 bases). Trimming removed 5 bases from V and 9 bases from J, with 8 bases in between. The germline gives CDR1 MNHEY, CDR2 SVGAGI. This CDR3 is 12 amino acids long. Written as DNA, the CDR3 is TGTGCCAGCAGTACCAGGGTTTCACCCCTCCACTTT. Translated, it gives CASSTRVSPLHF.

V is TRBV3-1 (or the pseudogene TRBV3-2) and J is TRBJ1-3; a weak D match, TRBD1 (5 bases). V dropped 4 bases and J dropped 0 bases, with 13 bases sitting between them. Looked up from germline, CDR1 is LGHDT and CDR2 is YNNKEL (reference sequence). The CDR3 is made up of 16 amino acids. The CDR3 DNA is TGTGCCAGCAGCCCATCGGGGGTTACCTCTGGAAACACCATATATTTT. Protein sequence: CASSPSGVTSGNTIYF.

The V call is TRBV7-3, the J call TRBJ2-3, with 10 bases lining up with TRBD2. V was pared by 4 bases and J by 5 bases, with 9 bases of the junction left unmatched. CDR3 length: 16 residues. Germline CDR1 and CDR2: SGHTA and FQGTGA. The CDR3 DNA is TGTGCCAGCAGCTCGGGACTAGCGAGAGGCGTAGATACGCAGTATTTT. It codes for CASSSGLARGVDTQYF.

This rearrangement joins TRBV18 to TRBJ2-7; D is possibly TRBD2 (5 bases). Germline CDR1 and CDR2: KGHSH and LQKENI. Between the trimmed V and J ends, which lost 6 bases and 2 bases, there was a span of 8 bases. There are 12 residues in the CDR3. The chain's CDR3 is CASSGVAYEQYF. The CDR3 DNA reads TGTGCCAGCTCCGGGGTGGCCTACGAGCAGTACTTC.

This clone was counted between two and nine times. This chain links TRBV7-9 with TRBJ2-2, with D possibly TRBD2 on 6 matching bases. The CDR3 runs to 17 residues. Trimming stripped 5 bases from V and 1 base from J, with 17 bases between. The germline V gene encodes CDR1 SEHNR and CDR2 FQNEAQ (reference sequence). The CDR3 spells CASSPAVGRGNTGELFF. The CDR3 coding sequence is TGTGCCAGCAGCCCCGCGGTCGGGCGGGGGAACACCGGGGAGCTGTTTTTT.

The J gene is TRBJ2-1, the V gene TRBV7-2, with D possibly matching TRBD2 (6 bases). The CDR3 is made up of 14 amino acids. Trimming cost V 3 bases and J 3 bases, with 9 bases left between them. Germline V gene lookup returns CDR1 SGHTA and CDR2 FQGNSA. The CDR3 is CASSFPGGYNEQFF. CDR3 nucleotides: TGTGCCAGCAGCTTCCCCGGGGGCTACAATGAGCAGTTCTTC. Together with reference TRBV7-2 and TRBJ2-1, the CDR3 gives the full variable domain: GAGVSQSPSNKVTEKGKDVELRCDPISGHTALYWYRQSLGQGLEFLIYFQGNSAPDKSGLPSDRFSAERTGGSVSTLTIQRTQQEDSAVYLCASSFPGGYNEQFFGPGTRLTVL.

The genes are TRBV27 and TRBJ1-1, with D possibly TRBD1 on 6 matching bases. This CDR3 comprises 12 residues. V was clipped by 8 bases and J by 6 bases, with 13 bases between them. Germline V gene data show CDR1 as MNHEY and CDR2 as SMNVEV (reference sequence). CDR3 nucleotide sequence: TGTGCCAGCCCTCGACAGGTTGCTGAAGCTTTCTTT. It encodes CASPRQVAEAFF.

The sample holds a few counts of this clone. CDR3 region: CASSFGSGTSNEQFF. CDR3 in DNA: TGTGCCAGCAGTTTCGGGTCCGGGACTAGCAATGAGCAGTTCTTC. V and J are TRBV6-2 or TRBV6-3 and TRBJ2-1; 8 nucleotides line up with TRBD2. The CDR3 extends over 15 amino acids. V was clipped by 4 bases and J by 6 bases; unmatched bases: 8. Germline V gene lookup returns CDR1 MNHEY and CDR2 SVGEGT.

The V and J genes are TRBV7-9 and TRBJ2-5; 8 nucleotides align to TRBD1. Per germline, CDR1 SEHNR and CDR2 FQNEAQ (reference sequence). CDR3 size: 16 residues. V shed 5 bases and J 4 bases; nucleotides not matched to a gene: 12. The CDR3 is CASSNSDRGSGETQYF. CDR3 DNA sequence: TGTGCCAGCAGCAATTCCGACAGGGGTTCGGGAGAGACCCAGTACTTC. Filled out from reference TRBV7-9 and TRBJ2-5, the complete variable domain reads DTGVSQNPRHKITKRGQNVTFRCDPISEHNRLYWYRQTLGQGPEFLTYFQNEAQLEKSRLLSDRFSAERPKGSFSTLEIQRTEQGDSAMYLCASSNSDRGSGETQYFGPGTRLLVL.

This clone was detected only a few times. The genes are TRBV25-1 and TRBJ2-2, with TRBD2 matching over 10 bases. This CDR3 is 14 amino acids long. CDR1 and CDR2 from the germline V gene are MGHDK and SYGVNS. The ends lost 6 bases at V and 6 bases at J; junction bases unmatched: 4. CDR3 region: CASRAGGPSGELFF. Written as DNA, the CDR3 is TGTGCCAGCAGAGCGGGAGGGCCCTCCGGGGAGCTGTTTTTT. The full variable domain, in which reference TRBV25-1 and TRBJ2-2 provide the parts outside the CDR3, is EADIYQTPRYLVIGTGKKITLECSQTMGHDKMYWYQQDPGMELHLIHYSYGVNSTEKGDLSSESTVSRIRTEHFPLTLESARPSHTSQYLCASRAGGPSGELFFGEGSRLTVL.

This chain uses TRBV7-3 with TRBJ1-5; 8 bases line up with TRBD1. Germline V gene data show CDR1 as SGHTA and CDR2 as FQGTGA. Trimming took 2 bases from V and 3 from J; bases not matched to a gene: 3. This CDR3 contains 15 residues. The CDR3 DNA is TGTGCCAGCAGCTTAGGACAGGGATACAATCAGCCCCAGCATTTT. Protein: CASSLGQGYNQPQHF.

DNA of the CDR3: TGTGCCACCAGCCGCCCAGGGACTAGCGGGGGGTCTGGGGCCAACGTCCTGACTTTC. Residues: CATSRPGTSGGSGANVLTF. The rearrangement joins TRBV15 to TRBJ2-6, with 15 bases fitting TRBD2. CDR3 size: 19 residues. Germline V gene sequence: CDR1 LNHNV, CDR2 YYDKDF (reference sequence). V shed 5 bases, J shed 1 base, and the junction held 6 bases outside the gene matches.

Remarks on this clone: One end of the junction varies from germline; a read error may be responsible. The gene calls are TRBV7-2 and TRBJ1-1; the D gene is possibly TRBD1 (6 bases). CDR1 and CDR2 from the germline V gene are SGHTA and FQGNSA. CDR3 length equals 13 residues. As DNA, the CDR3 is TGTGCCAGCAGCTTAGAGTCAGGGGCGCGTGCCCGCTTT. It specifies CASSLESGARARF.